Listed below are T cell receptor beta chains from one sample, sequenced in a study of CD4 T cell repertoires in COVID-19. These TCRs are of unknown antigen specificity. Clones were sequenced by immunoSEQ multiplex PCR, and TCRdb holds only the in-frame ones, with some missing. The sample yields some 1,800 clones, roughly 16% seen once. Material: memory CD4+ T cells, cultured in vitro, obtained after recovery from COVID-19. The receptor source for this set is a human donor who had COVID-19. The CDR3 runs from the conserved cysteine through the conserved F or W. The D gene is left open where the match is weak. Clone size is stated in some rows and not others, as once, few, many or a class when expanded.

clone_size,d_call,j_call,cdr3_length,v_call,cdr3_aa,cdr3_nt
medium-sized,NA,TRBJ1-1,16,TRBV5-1,CASSSGPGTSNTEAFF,TGCGCCAGCAGTTCTGGCCCGGGGACATCGAACACTGAAGCTTTCTTT
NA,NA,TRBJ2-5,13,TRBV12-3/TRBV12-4,CASSTGLQETQYF,TGTGCCAGCAGCACGGGATTACAAGAGACCCAGTACTTC
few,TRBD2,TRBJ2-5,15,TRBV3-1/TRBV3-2,CASSSGAAGVRIQYF,TGTGCCAGCAGCTCTGGGGCGGCGGGGGTCAGGATCCAGTACTTC
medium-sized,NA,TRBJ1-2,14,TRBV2,CASSEASLRGGYTF,TGTGCCAGCAGTGAAGCCAGCCTCCGGGGAGGCTACACCTTC
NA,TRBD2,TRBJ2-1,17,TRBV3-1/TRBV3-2,CASSHLSGRSSYNEQFF,TGTGCCAGCAGCCACCTTAGCGGGAGGAGCTCCTACAATGAGCAGTTCTTC
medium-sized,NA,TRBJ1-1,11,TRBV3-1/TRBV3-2,CASSQAREAFF,TGTGCCAGCAGCCAAGCCCGTGAAGCTTTCTTT
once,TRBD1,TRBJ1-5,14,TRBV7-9,CASSLGDRAQPQHF,TGTGCCAGCAGCTTAGGGGACAGGGCCCAGCCCCAGCATTTT
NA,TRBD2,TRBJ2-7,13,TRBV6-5,CASRAGGPVEQYF,TGTGCCAGCAGGGCGGGAGGGCCTGTCGAGCAGTACTTC
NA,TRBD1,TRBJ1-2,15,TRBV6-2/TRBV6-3,CASSRTGGSLPGYTF,TGTGCCAGCAGCCGGACAGGGGGTTCACTCCCCGGCTACACCTTC
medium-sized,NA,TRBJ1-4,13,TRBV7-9,CASSAGVGEKLFF,TGTGCCAGCAGCGCCGGCGTAGGTGAAAAACTGTTTTTT
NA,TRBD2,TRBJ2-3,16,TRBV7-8,CASSLVAGGSTDTQYF,TGTGCCAGCAGCTTAGTGGCGGGGGGAAGCACAGATACGCAGTATTTT
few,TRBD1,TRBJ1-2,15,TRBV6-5,CASNSRGGLYYGYTF,TGTGCCAGCAATTCCAGGGGGGGGCTTTACTATGGCTACACCTTC
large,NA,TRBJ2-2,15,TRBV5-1,CASSLGQTNTGELFF,TGCGCCAGCAGCTTGGGGCAAACGAACACCGGGGAGCTGTTTTTT